A single sample is the source of the 5 T cell receptor beta chains below, sequenced in a study of blood T cells in healthy people across ages. The second PCR ran roughly 6 to 11 cycles with a sample-barcoded 5' primer and J-beta primers. TCRdb re-called the 5' RACE reads with MiXCR, one entry per CDR3 protein. The sample shows 630,000 or so distinct CDR3 sequences, roughly 32% of them seen only once. The sequenced material came from blood. These receptor sequences come from a woman at least 80 years old in good health.

Many counts were recorded for this clonotype. This chain connects TRBV4-3 to TRBJ2-7, with TRBD2 matching over 7 bases. Germline CDR1 and CDR2: LGHNA and YSLEER. This CDR3 comprises 16 residues. The V gene end was trimmed by 0 bases and the J gene end by 0 bases; junction bases not matched to a gene: 5. This CDR3 reads CASSQDGGGSSYEQYF. The CDR3 nucleotides read TGCGCCAGCAGCCAAGATGGGGGGGGATCCTCCTACGAGCAGTACTTC.

This clonotype has at least ten counts. V and J are TRBV12-3 or TRBV12-4 and TRBJ2-3; D possibly corresponds to TRBD2 (5 bases). The V and J ends lost 6 bases and 0 bases respectively, with 16 bases between them. There are 16 residues in the CDR3. CDR3 sequence (DNA): TGTGCCAGCAGCCCCCGGACTCGACGAAGCACAGATACGCAGTATTTT. This sequence encodes CASSPRTRRSTDTQYF.

The sample holds many counts of this clonotype. This chain joins TRBV4-1 and TRBJ2-2; D not resolved. CDR1 and CDR2 from the germline V gene are MGHRA and YSYEKL. The CDR3 loop spans 15 amino acids. Trimming removed 0 bases from V and 3 bases from J, with 8 bases in between. The CDR3 protein is CASSQDDGYTGELFF. CDR3 DNA sequence: TGCGCCAGCAGCCAAGATGACGGGTACACCGGGGAGCTGTTTTTT.

With respect to this clonotype: Germline is not matched at one junction end, which may reflect a read error. The rearrangement links TRBV5-1 to TRBJ1-2; no clear D. This CDR3 region has 13 residues. The germline V gene encodes CDR1 SGHRS and CDR2 YFSETQ. This CDR3 reads CASSLVDNYDYTF. Written as DNA, the CDR3 is TGCGCCAGCAGCTTGGTTGATAACTATGACTACACCTTC.

This clonotype was found many times. This sequence joins TRBV9 and TRBJ1-1; D uncertain. The CDR3 runs 14 residues. V was shortened by 0 bases and J by 0 bases, with 6 bases between the two germline ends. In germline, CDR1 is SGDLS, CDR2 YYNGEE. The CDR3 loop is CASSVDPMNTEAFF. CDR3 in DNA: TGTGCCAGCAGCGTAGACCCCATGAACACTGAAGCTTTCTTT. Combining the CDR3 with reference TRBV9 and TRBJ1-1 gives the whole variable domain DSGVTQTPKHLITATGQRVTLRCSPRSGDLSVYWYQQSLDQGLQFLIQYYNGEERAKGNILERFSAQQFPDLHSELNLSSLELGDSALYFCASSVDPMNTEAFFGQGTRLTVV.